This T cell receptor beta chain comes out of a study of T cells in localized non-small cell lung cancer. Whole-study findings and limits: Investigators sequenced only a single tumor region, leaving heterogeneity possible. Median detection of top 100 tumor clones in adjacent lung was under 75 clones. Tumor trailed uninvolved adjacent lung in T cell clonality, which peaked there.

The J segment lost 4 bases and the V segment lost 7 bases, leaving 12 bases of the junction unmatched. The CDR3 runs to 15 residues. The germline V gene encodes CDR1 WSHSY and CDR2 SAAADI. Assay used: immunoSEQ multiplex PCR; TCRdb lists only in-frame clones, some missing. The table lists 45,000 to 60,000 clones, about four fifths of them singletons, with around 20% in the top ten. As for this clone: What it binds is not known.

The specimen comprised peripheral blood, sampled before any cancer treatment. This TCR derives from a female donor at least 60 years old with stage II squamous cell lung carcinoma. This chain joins TRBV10-2 and TRBJ2-5, with 7 nucleotides matching TRBD2. This chain's CDR3 is CASKGGDWGGETQYF. DNA for the CDR3: TGCGCCAGCAAAGGCGGGGACTGGGGGGGAGAGACCCAGTACTTC.